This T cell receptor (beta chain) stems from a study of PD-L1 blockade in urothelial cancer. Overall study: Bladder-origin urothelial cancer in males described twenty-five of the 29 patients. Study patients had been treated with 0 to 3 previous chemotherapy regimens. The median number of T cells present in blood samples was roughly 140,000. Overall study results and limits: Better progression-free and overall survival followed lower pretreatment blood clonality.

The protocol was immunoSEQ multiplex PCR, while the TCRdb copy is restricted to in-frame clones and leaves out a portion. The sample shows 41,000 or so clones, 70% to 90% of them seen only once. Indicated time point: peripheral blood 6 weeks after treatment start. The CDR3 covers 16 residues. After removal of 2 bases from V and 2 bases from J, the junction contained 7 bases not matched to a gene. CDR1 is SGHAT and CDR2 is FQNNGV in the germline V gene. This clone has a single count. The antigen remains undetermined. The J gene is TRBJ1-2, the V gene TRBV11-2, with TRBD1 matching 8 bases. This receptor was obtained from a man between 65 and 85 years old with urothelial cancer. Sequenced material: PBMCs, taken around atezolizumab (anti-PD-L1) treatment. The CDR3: CASSLPGQEANYGYTF. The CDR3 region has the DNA TGTGCCAGCAGCTTACCGGGACAGGAGGCGAACTATGGCTACACCTTC.